Listed here are 6 T cell receptor beta chains from one sample, sequenced in a study of identical twins. TCRdb ran MiXCR on the 5' RACE reads and lists one entry per CDR3 protein. The profile shows more than 600,000 distinct CDR3 sequences, 15% to 20% of them singletons. These same data were also listed under a study on T cells expressing NK-cell markers.

Sequencing was carried out using PBMCs. These receptors were collected from a woman in her late teens or twenties in good health.

As DNA, the CDR3 is TGTGCTAGTGGTTTGGGAGGGACGCAGTATTTT. It codes for CASGLGGTQYF. The rearrangement links TRBV12-5 to TRBJ2-3, with D perhaps matching TRBD2 (5 bases). The germline V gene encodes CDR1 LGHNT and CDR2 FRNRAP. V was shortened by 1 base and J by 9 bases, with 5 bases between the two germline ends. CDR3 length equals 11 residues.

This clonotype was observed many times. The chain carries TRBV20-1 and TRBJ1-2; D is uncertain. The V gene's germline CDR1 is DFQATT and CDR2 SNEGSKA (reference sequence). The V end was cut by 0 bases, the J end by 3 bases, with 2 bases between. The CDR3 totals 11 residues. Written as DNA, the CDR3 is TGCAGTGCTAGAGACGACTATGGCTACACCTTC. Protein sequence: CSARDDYGYTF.

This clonotype was counted a few times. The V call is TRBV4-3, the J call TRBJ2-1; D gene ambiguous. CDR1 and CDR2 (germline): LGHNA, YSLEER. This CDR3 contains 16 residues. Trimming removed 4 bases at V and 1 base at J, with 14 bases between. The CDR3 is CASSPTLWGSYNEQFF. CDR3 in DNA: TGCGCCAGCAGCCCAACTTTGTGGGGTTCCTACAATGAGCAGTTCTTC.

CDR3: CASSLGGTTQETQYF. CDR3 nucleotide sequence: TGTGCCAGCAGCTTAGGTGGGACTACACAAGAGACCCAGTACTTC. The rearrangement links TRBV7-2 to TRBJ2-5; 7 nucleotides line up with TRBD2. In germline, CDR1 is SGHTA, CDR2 FQGNSA. This CDR3 contains 15 residues. V trimming: 1 base; J trimming: 2 bases; junction bases outside the gene matches: 4.

This chain uses TRBV6-2 or TRBV6-3 with TRBJ2-4; D is tentatively TRBD1 or TRBD2 (5 bases each). The CDR3 is made up of 14 amino acids. Trimming cost V 5 bases and J 4 bases, with 12 bases left between them. Germline loops: CDR1 MNHEY, CDR2 SVGEGT. This CDR3 is CASSARGEKNIQYF. In nucleotides, the CDR3 is TGTGCCAGCAGTGCCCGGGGCGAAAAAAACATTCAGTACTTC.

The chain has TRBV29-1 and TRBJ2-1, with 9 nucleotides matching TRBD2. Unmatched junction bases numbered 16, after V lost 7 bases and J lost 3 bases. Germline V gene lookup returns CDR1 SQVTM and CDR2 ANQGSEA. The length of the CDR3 is 17 residues. The CDR3 spells CSAQSPAGGVLYNEQFF. The CDR3 nucleotides read TGCAGCGCCCAGTCCCCAGCGGGGGGTGTCCTCTACAATGAGCAGTTCTTC.